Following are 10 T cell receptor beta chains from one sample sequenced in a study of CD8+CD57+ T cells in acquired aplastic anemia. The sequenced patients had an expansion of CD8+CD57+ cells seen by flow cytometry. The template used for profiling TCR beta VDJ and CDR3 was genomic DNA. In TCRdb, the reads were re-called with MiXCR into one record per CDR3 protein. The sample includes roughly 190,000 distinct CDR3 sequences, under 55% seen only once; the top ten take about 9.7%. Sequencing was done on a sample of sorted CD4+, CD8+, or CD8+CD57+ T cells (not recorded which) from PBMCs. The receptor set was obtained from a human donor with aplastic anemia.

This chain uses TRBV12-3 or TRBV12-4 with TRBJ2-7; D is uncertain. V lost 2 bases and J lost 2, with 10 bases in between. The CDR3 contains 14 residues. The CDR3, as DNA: TGTGCCAGCAGTTTATTAGGGTTTACCTACGAGCAGTACTTC. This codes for CASSLLGFTYEQYF.

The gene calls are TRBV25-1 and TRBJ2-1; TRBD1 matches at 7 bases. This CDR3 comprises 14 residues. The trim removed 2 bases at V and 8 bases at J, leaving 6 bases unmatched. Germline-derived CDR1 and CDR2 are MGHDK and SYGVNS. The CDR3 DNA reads TGTGCCAGCAGTGAAGGGACAGCAGCCCATGAGCAGTTCTTC. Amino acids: CASSEGTAAHEQFF.

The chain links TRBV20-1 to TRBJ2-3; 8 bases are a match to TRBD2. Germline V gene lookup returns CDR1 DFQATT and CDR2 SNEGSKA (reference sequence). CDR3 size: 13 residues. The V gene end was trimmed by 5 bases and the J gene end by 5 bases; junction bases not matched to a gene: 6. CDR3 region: CSAPSGTRDTQYF. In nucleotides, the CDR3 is TGCAGTGCTCCCTCCGGGACTAGAGATACGCAGTATTTT.

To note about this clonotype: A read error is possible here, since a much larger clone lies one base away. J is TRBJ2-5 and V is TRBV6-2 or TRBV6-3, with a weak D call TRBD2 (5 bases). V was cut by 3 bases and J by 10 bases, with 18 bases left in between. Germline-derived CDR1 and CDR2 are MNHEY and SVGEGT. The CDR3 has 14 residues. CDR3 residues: CASSYLEVEAGQYF. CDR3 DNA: TGTGCCAGCAGTTATTTGGAGGTAGAGGCGGGCCAGTACTTC.

This chain's CDR3 is CASTVQGVSTEAFF. The CDR3 DNA is TGTGCCAGTACCGTCCAGGGGGTGAGCACTGAAGCTTTCTTT. The chain couples TRBV19 to TRBJ1-1; 7 bases agree with TRBD1. Germline V gene sequence: CDR1 LNHDA, CDR2 SQIVND (reference sequence). Trimming cost V 7 bases and J 4 bases; bases outside gene matches: 9. The CDR3 spans 14 residues.

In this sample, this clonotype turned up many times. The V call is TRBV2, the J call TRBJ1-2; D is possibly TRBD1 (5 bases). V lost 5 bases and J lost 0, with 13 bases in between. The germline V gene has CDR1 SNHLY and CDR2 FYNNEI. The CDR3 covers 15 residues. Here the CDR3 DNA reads TGTGCCAGCAGTCCCTCGGGGGGTTCTAACTATGGCTACACCTTC. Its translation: CASSPSGGSNYGYTF.

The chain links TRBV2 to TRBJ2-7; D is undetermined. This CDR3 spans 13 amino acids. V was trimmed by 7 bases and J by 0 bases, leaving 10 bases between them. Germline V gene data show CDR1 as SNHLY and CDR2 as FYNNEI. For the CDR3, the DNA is TGTGCCAGCACGATCCCAGACTCCTACGAGCAGTACTTC. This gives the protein CASTIPDSYEQYF. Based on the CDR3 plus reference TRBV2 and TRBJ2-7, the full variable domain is EPEVTQTPSHQVTQMGQEVILRCVPISNHLYFYWYRQILGQKVEFLVSFYNNEISEKSEIFDDQFSVERPDGSNFTLKIRSTKLEDSAMYFCASTIPDSYEQYFGPGTRLTVT.

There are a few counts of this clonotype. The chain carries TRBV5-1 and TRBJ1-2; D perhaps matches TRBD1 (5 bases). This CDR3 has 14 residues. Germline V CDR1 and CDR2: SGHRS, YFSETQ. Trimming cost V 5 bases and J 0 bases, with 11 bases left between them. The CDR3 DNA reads TGCGCCAGCAGAGTACAGGTGACTAACTATGGCTACACCTTC. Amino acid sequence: CASRVQVTNYGYTF.

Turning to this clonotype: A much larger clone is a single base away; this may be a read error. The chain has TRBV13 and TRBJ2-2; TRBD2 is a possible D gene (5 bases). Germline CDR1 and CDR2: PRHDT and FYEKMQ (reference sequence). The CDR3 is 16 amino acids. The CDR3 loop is CASSPEEVIGTGEPFF. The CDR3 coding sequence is TGTGCCAGCAGCCCCGAGGAGGTAATCGGTACCGGGGAGCCGTTTTTT.

For the CDR3, the DNA is TGCGCCAGCAGCGATGGTAGCGTGGGTGAGCAGTTCTTC. Protein: CASSDGSVGEQFF. The chain is built from TRBV5-1 and TRBJ2-1, with a weak D call TRBD2 (5 bases). With 4 bases removed from V and 9 bases from J, the gap between germline ends came to 14 bases. CDR1 SGHRS and CDR2 YFSETQ come from the germline V gene. This CDR3 has 13 amino acids.